A single sample is the source of the 21 T cell receptor beta chains below, sequenced in a study of shared T cell receptors in the human thymus. TCRdb's table, derived via immunoSEQ multiplex PCR, lists solely in-frame clones and lacks some. The table records over 450,000 clones, approximately 78% of them present only once. These sequences were also reported in another study, on human thymus T cells.

Sequencing used thymocytes. These receptors were collected from a boy younger than two with a congenital heart defect.

The V gene is TRBV19, the J gene TRBJ1-2; D gene ambiguous. Germline CDR1 LNHDA, CDR2 SQIVND (reference sequence). V was cut by 3 bases and J by 8 bases, with 13 bases left in between. The CDR3 runs to 13 residues. CDR3 nucleotide sequence: TGTGCCAGTAGTATCCCCGAGGCCCAAGGCTACACCTTC. It codes for CASSIPEAQGYTF.

The chain combines TRBV6-6 with TRBJ1-5, with TRBD1 identical over 11 bases. Germline V lookup: CDR1 MNHNY, CDR2 SVGAGI (reference sequence). The V segment lost 7 bases and the J segment 6 bases; nucleotides outside the gene matches: 8. The CDR3 runs to 15 residues. The CDR3 reads CASTSGTGGLQPQHF. CDR3 in DNA: TGTGCCAGCACCTCCGGGACAGGGGGGCTTCAGCCCCAGCATTTT.

The V and J genes are TRBV6-1 and TRBJ2-1; a weak D match, TRBD1 (6 bases). The CDR3 extends over 12 amino acids. Trimming took off 4 bases at V and 6 bases at J, with 7 bases between the two ends. Germline V gene sequence: CDR1 MNHNS, CDR2 SASEGT. The CDR3 protein is CASSGTANEQFF. The CDR3, as DNA: TGTGCCAGCAGTGGGACAGCCAATGAGCAGTTCTTC.

The chain is built from TRBV15 and TRBJ2-2; TRBD1 agrees at 9 bases. Per the germline V gene, CDR1 is LNHNV and CDR2 is YYDKDF (reference sequence). After removal of 1 base from V and 3 bases from J, the junction contained 12 bases not matched to a gene. The CDR3 runs 19 residues. CDR3 DNA: TGTGCCACCAGCAGAGGGGCGGACAGGGGCAGGTGGGACACCGGGGAGCTGTTTTTT. It codes for CATSRGADRGRWDTGELFF. The entire variable domain, with the rest obtained from reference TRBV15 and TRBJ2-2, is as follows: DAMVIQNPRYQVTQFGKPVTLSCSQTLNHNVMYWYQQKSSQAPKLLFHYYDKDFNNEADTPDNFQSRRPNTSFCFLDIRSPGLGDTAMYLCATSRGADRGRWDTGELFFGEGSRLTVL.

V and J are TRBV6-5 and TRBJ2-1, with 10 bases matching TRBD2. This CDR3 is 15 amino acids long. V was pared by 7 bases and J by 7 bases, with 10 bases of the junction left unmatched. Germline V gene data show CDR1 as MNHEY and CDR2 as SVGAGI. CDR3 residues: CASTLGASGSNEQFF. The CDR3 DNA follows: TGTGCCAGCACTCTGGGGGCTAGCGGGAGTAATGAGCAGTTCTTC.

This clone was detected a few times. The chain employs TRBV7-9 and TRBJ2-3; weak D call: TRBD2 (6 bases). The CDR3 sequence is 16 residues long. Trimming stripped 5 bases from V and 1 base from J, with 16 bases between. Germline loops: CDR1 SEHNR, CDR2 FQNEAQ (reference sequence). CDR3 coding DNA: TGTGCCAGCAGCCCCCCGGGGGAGTTCCGCACAGATACGCAGTATTTT. Amino acids: CASSPPGEFRTDTQYF.

V gene TRBV9 combines with J gene TRBJ1-1, with 9 bases lining up with TRBD1. This CDR3 has 15 residues. CDR1 and CDR2 from the germline V gene are SGDLS and YYNGEE. V gave up 3 bases and J gave up 3 bases; unmatched junction bases: 6. The CDR3 nucleotides read TGTGCCAGCAGCGATCTACAGGGGGCGGACACTGAAGCTTTCTTT. Residues: CASSDLQGADTEAFF.

The genes are TRBV4-2 and TRBJ2-1; D possibly corresponds to TRBD2 (6 bases). CDR1 and CDR2 (germline): LGHNA, YNFKEQ. The CDR3 contains 21 residues. V lost 1 base and J lost 0, with 25 bases in between. In DNA, the CDR3 is TGTGCCAGCAGCCAAGTGGGACTGGGGACTCACCGGGGAAGCTCCTACAATGAGCAGTTCTTC. Protein product: CASSQVGLGTHRGSSYNEQFF.

This clone was found a few times. The CDR3 DNA reads TGTGCCAGCAGCTTGGGGGACAGGGCTGGGGCCAACGTCCTGACTTTC. It specifies CASSLGDRAGANVLTF. This chain uses TRBV5-6 with TRBJ2-6; TRBD1 matches 9 bases. CDR1 is SGHDT and CDR2 is YYEEEE in the germline V gene. The J segment lost 2 bases and the V segment lost 0 bases, leaving 0 bases of the junction unmatched. The CDR3 covers 16 residues.

The V and J genes are TRBV30 and TRBJ2-7; perhaps TRBD2 as D (5 bases). The CDR3 has 14 residues. Trimming removed 2 bases at V and 3 bases at J, with 14 bases between. Germline V gene lookup returns CDR1 GTSNPN and CDR2 SVGIG (reference sequence). The CDR3 is CAWSPGKEFYEQYF. In DNA form, the CDR3 reads TGTGCCTGGAGTCCCGGGAAGGAGTTCTACGAGCAGTACTTC.

The J gene is TRBJ2-7, the V gene TRBV19; 7 bases align to TRBD2. Germline V gene data show CDR1 as LNHDA and CDR2 as SQIVND (reference sequence). V lost 5 bases to trimming and J lost 0 bases; unmatched junction nucleotides: 4. The CDR3 is 14 residues long. The CDR3 sequence is CASSSERGSYEQYF. CDR3 bases: TGTGCCAGTAGTTCTGAGCGGGGCTCCTACGAGCAGTACTTC.

V usage is TRBV19 and J usage is TRBJ2-1, with TRBD2 matching over 13 bases. This CDR3 region has 14 residues. The germline V gene encodes CDR1 LNHDA and CDR2 SQIVND (reference sequence). Trimming removed 8 bases from V and 5 bases from J; junction bases left unmatched: 3. CDR3 sequence: CASGTSGKNNEQFF. CDR3 DNA: TGTGCCAGTGGGACTAGCGGGAAGAACAATGAGCAGTTCTTC.

CDR3 amino acids: CASSPGDRGRTEAFF. The CDR3 region has the DNA TGCGCCAGCAGCCCCGGGGACAGGGGGAGGACTGAAGCTTTCTTT. The chain employs TRBV4-1 and TRBJ1-1; TRBD1 aligns across 11 bases. Germline V lookup: CDR1 MGHRA, CDR2 YSYEKL. The CDR3 extends over 15 amino acids. V shed 4 bases, J shed 5 bases, and the junction held 6 bases outside the gene matches.

The chain uses TRBV7-6 and TRBJ2-2; D gene unclear. CDR1 is SGHVS, CDR2 FNYEAQ, per germline. The CDR3 is 15 residues long. Trimming cost V 5 bases and J 2 bases, with 12 bases left between them. CDR3 sequence (DNA): TGTGCCAGCAGCCCCAGTCCGAATAACACCGGGGAGCTGTTTTTT. Amino acids: CASSPSPNNTGELFF.

This clone is a singleton in its sample. The chain recombines TRBV13 with TRBJ2-7, with 9 bases matching TRBD1. The CDR3 totals 14 residues. Germline CDR1 reads PRHDT; CDR2 reads FYEKMQ (reference sequence). Trimming removed 5 bases from V and 6 bases from J; junction bases left unmatched: 8. This chain's CDR3 is CASSLDPQGAEQYF. CDR3 nucleotides: TGTGCCAGCAGCCTCGACCCACAGGGGGCCGAGCAGTACTTC.

The chain combines TRBV7-2 with TRBJ2-2; 8 positions match TRBD2. The germline CDR1 and CDR2 sequences are SGHTA and FQGNSA. J gave up 4 bases and V 5 bases, and 6 bases lay outside the gene matches. This CDR3 has 15 amino acids. For the CDR3, the DNA is TGTGCCAGCAGCCCCCCCGGGAGGGGCACCGGGGAGCTGTTTTTT. This translates into CASSPPGRGTGELFF.

The gene calls are TRBV5-4 and TRBJ2-7; 10 bases are a match to TRBD1. The CDR3 loop spans 14 amino acids. Looked up from germline, CDR1 is SGHNT and CDR2 is YYREEE (reference sequence). V gave up 1 base and J gave up 4 bases; unmatched junction bases: 2. The CDR3 DNA reads TGTGCCAGCAGCTTGAAGGGACAGGGGTACGAGCAGTACTTC. It codes for CASSLKGQGYEQYF.

V and J are TRBV4-1 and TRBJ2-3, with 7 bases identical to TRBD2. Germline lookup yields CDR1 MGHRA and CDR2 YSYEKL. The CDR3 is made up of 15 amino acids. The junction had 6 bases not matched to a gene; V was cut back by 3 bases and J by 3 bases. The CDR3 nucleotides are TGCGCCAGCAGCCAGTTTCTAGCGGCTACAGATACGCAGTATTTT. This encodes CASSQFLAATDTQYF.

This chain uses TRBV18 with TRBJ2-5, with 8 bases aligning to TRBD1. Germline V gives CDR1 KGHSH, CDR2 LQKENI. The CDR3 sequence is 14 residues long. The V and J ends lost 3 bases and 5 bases, in that order; junction bases with no gene match: 5. The DNA of the CDR3 is TGTGCCAGCTCACCCCGGACAGGGAAGGAGACCCAGTACTTC. The encoded protein is CASSPRTGKETQYF. Combining the CDR3 with reference TRBV18 and TRBJ2-5 gives the whole variable domain NAGVMQNPRHLVRRRGQEARLRCSPMKGHSHVYWYRQLPEEGLKFMVYLQKENIIDESGMPKERFSAEFPKEGPSILRIQQVVRGDSAAYFCASSPRTGKETQYFGPGTRLLVL.

J is TRBJ2-5 and V is TRBV28; D uncertain. The J call may be wrong; the DNA end is better matched by TRBJ2-7. The CDR3 has 11 residues. Germline CDR1 and CDR2: MDHEN and SYDVKM. DNA for the CDR3: TGTGCCAGCAGTGGTTCGTCCGAGCAGTACTTC. Protein: CASSGSSEQYF.

This rearrangement joins TRBV10-1 to TRBJ2-3, with TRBD2 as a possible D gene (5 bases). The V gene's germline CDR1 is WNHNN and CDR2 SYGVQD (reference sequence). The CDR3 spans 16 residues. Trimming pared 2 bases from V and 0 bases from J, leaving 12 bases between. This chain's CDR3 is CASSERIASSTDTQYF. CDR3 in DNA: TGCGCCAGCAGTGAGAGGATAGCGTCTAGCACAGATACGCAGTATTTT.